This paragraph covers one TCR beta chain sequence. Peripheral blood CD8+ and CD4+ T cells were profiled by TCR beta sequencing. Age- and sex-matched healthy donors served as the control group. TEMRA cells were FACS-enriched, with CD8+ and CD4+ T cells isolated negatively. The data were obtained in a study of CD8 T cells in Susac syndrome. Per the germline V gene, CDR1 is SEHNR and CDR2 is FQNEAQ (reference sequence). The length of the CDR3 is 15 residues. V lost 3 bases and J lost 8, with 19 bases in between. It was with random hexamers that 0.5 to 1 ug RNA was reverse transcribed. Amplification of TCR beta CDR3 by immunoSEQ multiplex PCR spanned 54 Vbeta and 13 Jbeta. TCRdb passed the immunoSEQ multiplex PCR reads through MiXCR, listing each CDR3 protein once. Of roughly 130,000 distinct CDR3 sequences listed, about 95% were seen once; the top ten hold 0.09% to 0.15%.

The origin of this receptor is a human donor in good health. The sample was CD4+ T cells from PBMCs. The J gene is TRBJ1-2, the V gene TRBV7-9; D is unclear. CDR3 residues: CASSLSGDLAWGYTF. CDR3 bases: TGTGCCAGCAGCTTGTCTGGTGACCTTGCGTGGGGCTACACCTTC.